The present T cell receptor beta chain was sequenced within a study of regulatory T cells in long-lasting Graves disease. Study findings and constraints: Newly diagnosed patients shared about a thousand public clonotypes; persistent patients shared around 2,800. Relative to newly diagnosed Graves' patients, persistent ones had lower TCR diversity. Tissue studied was limited to peripheral blood, excluding thyroid tissue.

CDR1 SGHTA and CDR2 FQGNSA come from the germline V gene. The junction had 6 bases not matched to a gene; V was cut back by 5 bases and J by 6 bases. The CDR3 covers 15 residues. This clonotype was recorded at least ten times. Antigen: not known. Arm-PCR of CDR3 regions and iRepertoire HTBI primers were used to build TCR beta libraries. TCRdb re-called the multiplex PCR reads through MiXCR, storing one row per CDR3 protein. The sample consists of about 440,000 distinct CDR3 sequences, over 15% of them appearing once. Time point reported: newly diagnosed GD, antithyroid drugs for less than 3 months. The TCR library used RNA extracted from PBMCs. This sample was also put to use in a study of T cells in Graves' hyperthyroidism and ophthalmopathy. That paper notes: The study used the HTBI primer set for a first-round RT-PCR of the TCR CDR3.

Sequencing used peripheral blood mononuclear cells (PBMCs), obtained at new diagnosis, from a patient treated with antithyroid drugs. V usage is TRBV7-2 and J usage is TRBJ2-3; TRBD2 matches at 12 bases. This sequence was found in a woman aged 18-29 years with Graves disease. This CDR3 reads CASSRRLAGVDTQYF. Written as DNA, the CDR3 is TGTGCCAGCAGCAGAAGACTAGCGGGAGTGGATACGCAGTATTTT.